The T cell receptor (beta chain) under discussion was sequenced for a study of shared clonotypes between healthy human individuals. Libraries were prepared by immunoSEQ multiplex PCR; TCRdb keeps only in-frame clonotypes and omits some of them. The sample includes around 2,100,000 clones, about 95% of them seen just once. Naive CD8 isolation took CD45RO-negative cells positively selected for CCR7 and excluded terminally differentiated effector memory CD45RA+ cells. Trimming stripped 8 bases from V and 6 bases from J, with 19 bases between. This CDR3 comprises 14 residues. Germline CDR1 SNHLY, CDR2 FYNNEI.

Input material: naive CD8+ T cells sorted from blood. This TCR was recovered from a man in his late teens or twenties in good health. This rearrangement joins TRBV2 to TRBJ1-1, with D possibly matching TRBD1 (5 bases). For the CDR3, the DNA is TGTGCCAGCTTCCCCCAAGCAGGGATCGCTGAAGCTTTCTTT. Amino acids: CASFPQAGIAEAFF.